Following are 10 T cell receptor beta chains from one sample sequenced in a study of cytomegalovirus exposure and HLA in healthy donors. The study ran its PCR with 60 Vbeta and 13 Jbeta primers. The protocol was immunoSEQ multiplex PCR, while the TCRdb copy is restricted to in-frame clones and leaves out a portion. The table lists over 100,000 clones. Material for sequencing was PBMCs. The receptors were sampled from a woman aged 40 to 50 in good health and CMV-seropositive.

The rearrangement joins TRBV28 to TRBJ1-5; no firm D call. Trimming took off 10 bases at V and 0 bases at J, with 16 bases between the two ends. The CDR3 runs 15 residues. Germline CDR1 reads MDHEN; CDR2 reads SYDVKM. CDR3 sequence reads: CATTVGGSSNQPQHF. The CDR3 region has the DNA TGTGCCACCACGGTCGGAGGAAGTAGCAATCAGCCCCAGCATTTT.

This chain uses TRBV13 with TRBJ1-4; no clear D. Trimming pared 6 bases from V and 8 bases from J, leaving 16 bases between. The CDR3 totals 14 residues. The germline gives CDR1 PRHDT, CDR2 FYEKMQ (reference sequence). The chain's CDR3 is CASSLGEEGEKLFF. The CDR3 nucleotides are TGTGCCAGCAGTCTGGGAGAGGAAGGGGAAAAACTGTTTTTT.

The rearrangement uses TRBV18 and TRBJ1-3; 10 nucleotides line up with TRBD1. The V gene end was trimmed by 4 bases and the J gene end by 2 bases; junction bases not matched to a gene: 5. The CDR3 consists of 16 residues. Germline loops: CDR1 KGHSH, CDR2 LQKENI. Written as DNA, the CDR3 is TGTGCCAGCTCACTCGGGACAGGGGTGACTGGAAACACCATATATTTT. Its protein product is CASSLGTGVTGNTIYF.

The chain combines TRBV7-2 with TRBJ2-7; tentatively, D is TRBD1 (5 bases). Germline loops: CDR1 SGHTA, CDR2 FQGNSA. Trimming shortened V by 5 bases and J by 6 bases, and 14 bases separated the two germline ends. This CDR3 comprises 13 residues. The CDR3 sequence: CASSVGRGFEQYF. Here the CDR3 DNA reads TGTGCCAGCAGCGTAGGTAGGGGCTTCGAGCAGTACTTC.

For the CDR3, the DNA is TGTGCCAGCTCACGACAGGAAACCACTCAAAACTATGGCTACACCTTC. This sequence encodes CASSRQETTQNYGYTF. The V gene is TRBV18, the J gene TRBJ1-2, with D perhaps TRBD1 (6 bases). The CDR3 spans 16 residues. CDR1 is KGHSH and CDR2 is LQKENI in the germline V gene. Trimming removed 4 bases at V and 2 bases at J, with 17 bases between.

The J gene is TRBJ1-2, the V gene TRBV13; no clear D gene. V shed 3 bases and J shed 1 base, with 6 bases lying between them. Germline V gene lookup returns CDR1 PRHDT and CDR2 FYEKMQ (reference sequence). The CDR3 spans 13 residues. The DNA for the CDR3 is TGTGCCAGCAGCTTGGGCAGTAACTATGGCTACACCTTC. The encoded protein is CASSLGSNYGYTF.

The chain employs TRBV6-1 and TRBJ1-1; D remains unclear. Trimming removed 3 bases at V and 6 bases at J, with 11 bases between. In germline, CDR1 is MNHNS, CDR2 SASEGT. The CDR3 runs 13 residues. The CDR3 loop reads CASSENRGSEAFF. Here the CDR3 DNA reads TGTGCCAGCAGTGAGAACAGAGGGTCTGAAGCTTTCTTT.

The chain recombines TRBV10-1 with TRBJ2-2; 8 positions agree with TRBD2. Trimming cost V 3 bases and J 4 bases; bases outside gene matches: 13. Germline values: CDR1 WNHNN, CDR2 SYGVQD (reference sequence). CDR3 length: 18 residues. The CDR3 sequence: CASSDLPPGTRSTGELFF. In nucleotides, the CDR3 is TGCGCCAGCAGTGACCTTCCACCCGGGACTAGAAGCACCGGGGAGCTGTTTTTT.

The V call is TRBV1, the J call TRBJ1-4. TRBV1 is a recognized pseudogene. The CDR3 extends over 15 amino acids. The CDR3 nucleotides read TGCACCAGCAGCCATTACGGTGCAACTAATGAAAAACTGTTTTTT. Translating gives CTSSHYGATNEKLFF.

The chain carries TRBV18 and TRBJ2-1, with TRBD2 matching over 12 bases. The CDR3 length is 16 residues. Germline CDR1 is KGHSH and CDR2 is LQKENI. Trimming removed 6 bases from V and 5 bases from J; junction bases left unmatched: 8. CDR3 sequence: CASSRLAGEVNNEQFF. The CDR3, as DNA: TGTGCCAGCTCGCGACTAGCGGGAGAGGTCAACAATGAGCAGTTCTTC.